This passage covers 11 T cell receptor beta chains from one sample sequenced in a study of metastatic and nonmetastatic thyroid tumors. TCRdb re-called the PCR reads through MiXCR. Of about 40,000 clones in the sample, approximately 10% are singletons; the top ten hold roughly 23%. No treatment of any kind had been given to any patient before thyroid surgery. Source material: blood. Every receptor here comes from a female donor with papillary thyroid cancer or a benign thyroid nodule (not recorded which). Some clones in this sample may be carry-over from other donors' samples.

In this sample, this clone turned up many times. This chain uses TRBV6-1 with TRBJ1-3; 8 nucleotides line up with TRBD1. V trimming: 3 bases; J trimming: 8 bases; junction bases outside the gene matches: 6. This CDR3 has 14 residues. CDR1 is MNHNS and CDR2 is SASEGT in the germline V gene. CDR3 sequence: CASSERGQGDTIYF. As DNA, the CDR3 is TGTGCCAGCAGTGAGCGTGGACAGGGTGACACCATATATTTT.

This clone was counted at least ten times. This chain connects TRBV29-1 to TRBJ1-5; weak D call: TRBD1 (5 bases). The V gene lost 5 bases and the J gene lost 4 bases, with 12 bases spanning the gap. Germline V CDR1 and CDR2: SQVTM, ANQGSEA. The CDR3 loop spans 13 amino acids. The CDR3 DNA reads TGCAGCGTTTCGGACATCCAGAATCAGCCCCAGCATTTT. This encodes CSVSDIQNQPQHF.

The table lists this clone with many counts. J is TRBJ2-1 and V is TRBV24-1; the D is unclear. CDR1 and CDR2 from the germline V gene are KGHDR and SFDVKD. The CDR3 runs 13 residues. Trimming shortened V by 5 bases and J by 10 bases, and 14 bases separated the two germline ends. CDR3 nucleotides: TGTGCCACCAGTGCCTCGGGTAGTGGGGAGCAGTTCTTC. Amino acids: CATSASGSGEQFF.

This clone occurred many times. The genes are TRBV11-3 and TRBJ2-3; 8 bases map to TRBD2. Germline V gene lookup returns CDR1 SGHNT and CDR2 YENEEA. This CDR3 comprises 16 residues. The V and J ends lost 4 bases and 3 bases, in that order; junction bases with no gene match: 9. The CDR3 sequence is CASSSIYGTRTDTQYF. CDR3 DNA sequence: TGTGCCAGCAGCTCCATTTATGGGACTAGGACAGATACGCAGTATTTT.

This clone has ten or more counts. The CDR3 loop is CASSLIGDQPQHF. CDR3 in DNA: TGTGCCAGCAGCTTAATCGGGGATCAGCCCCAGCATTTT. The V call is TRBV7-8, the J call TRBJ1-5; D gene unclear. CDR3 length equals 13 residues. Trimming pared 2 bases from V and 5 bases from J, leaving 7 bases between. The germline V gene has CDR1 SGHVS and CDR2 FQNEAQ.

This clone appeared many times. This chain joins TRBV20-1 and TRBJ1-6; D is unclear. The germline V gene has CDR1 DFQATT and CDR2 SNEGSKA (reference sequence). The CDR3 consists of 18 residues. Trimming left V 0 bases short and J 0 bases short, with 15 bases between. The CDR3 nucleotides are TGCAGTGCTAGAGATCGGGCAGAACCTTTCTCCTATAATTCACCCCTCCACTTT. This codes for CSARDRAEPFSYNSPLHF.

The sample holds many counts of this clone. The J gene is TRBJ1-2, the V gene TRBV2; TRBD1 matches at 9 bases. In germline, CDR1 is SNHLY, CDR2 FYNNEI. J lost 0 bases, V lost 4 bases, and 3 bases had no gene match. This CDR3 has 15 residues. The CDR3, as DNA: TGTGCCAGCAGTGTGGGACAGGGTTCTAACTATGGCTACACCTTC. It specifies CASSVGQGSNYGYTF. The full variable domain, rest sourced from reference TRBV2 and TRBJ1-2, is EPEVTQTPSHQVTQMGQEVILRCVPISNHLYFYWYRQILGQKVEFLVSFYNNEISEKSEIFDDQFSVERPDGSNFTLKIRSTKLEDSAMYFCASSVGQGSNYGYTFGSGTRLTVV.

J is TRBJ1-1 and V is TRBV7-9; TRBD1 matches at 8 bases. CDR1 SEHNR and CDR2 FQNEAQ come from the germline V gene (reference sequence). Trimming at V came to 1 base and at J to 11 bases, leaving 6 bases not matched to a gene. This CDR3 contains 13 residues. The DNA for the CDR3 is TGTGCCAGCAGCTTAGAAGGACAGGGACTGGCTTTCTTT. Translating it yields CASSLEGQGLAFF.

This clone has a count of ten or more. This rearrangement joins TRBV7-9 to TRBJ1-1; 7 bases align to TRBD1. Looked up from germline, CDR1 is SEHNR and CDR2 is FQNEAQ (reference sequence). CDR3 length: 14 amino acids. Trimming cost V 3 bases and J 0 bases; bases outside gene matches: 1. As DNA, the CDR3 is TGTGCCAGCAGCTTGGGACAGATGAACACTGAAGCTTTCTTT. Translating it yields CASSLGQMNTEAFF. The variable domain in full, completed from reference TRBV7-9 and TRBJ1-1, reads DTGVSQNPRHKITKRGQNVTFRCDPISEHNRLYWYRQTLGQGPEFLTYFQNEAQLEKSRLLSDRFSAERPKGSFSTLEIQRTEQGDSAMYLCASSLGQMNTEAFFGQGTRLTVV.

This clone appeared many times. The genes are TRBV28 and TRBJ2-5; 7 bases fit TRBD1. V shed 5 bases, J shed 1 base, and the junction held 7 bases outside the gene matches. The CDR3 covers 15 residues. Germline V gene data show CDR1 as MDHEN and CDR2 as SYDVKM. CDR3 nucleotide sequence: TGTGCCAGCAGTGTCCAAGGACAGGTCCAAGAGACCCAGTACTTC. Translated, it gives CASSVQGQVQETQYF.

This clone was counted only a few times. The chain's CDR3 is CSAPPWLAGVLEQFF. The CDR3 DNA reads TGCAGCGCCCCCCCGTGGCTAGCGGGAGTACTTGAGCAGTTCTTC. This chain joins TRBV29-1 and TRBJ2-1; 10 nucleotides agree with TRBD2. Germline V gives CDR1 SQVTM, CDR2 ANQGSEA. The CDR3 has 15 amino acids. Trimming cost V 7 bases and J 9 bases; bases outside gene matches: 15.